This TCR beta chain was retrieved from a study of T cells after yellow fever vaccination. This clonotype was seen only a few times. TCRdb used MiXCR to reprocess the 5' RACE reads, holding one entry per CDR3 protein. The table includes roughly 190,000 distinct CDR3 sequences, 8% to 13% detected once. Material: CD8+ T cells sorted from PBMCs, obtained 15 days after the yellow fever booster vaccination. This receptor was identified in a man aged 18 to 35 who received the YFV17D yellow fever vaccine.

CDR3 residues: CASSPYGGHYEQYV. As DNA, the CDR3 is TGTGCCAGTAGCCCTTACGGAGGTCACTACGAGCAGTACGTC. The gene calls are TRBV19 and TRBJ2-7; a possible D gene is TRBD2 (5 bases). The V gene lost 6 bases and the J gene lost 3 bases, with 15 bases spanning the gap. This CDR3 has 14 residues. Per the germline V gene, CDR1 is LNHDA and CDR2 is SQIVND (reference sequence).